The present entry profiles one T cell receptor (beta chain) with its context. Its matching antigen is unknown. This table comes from immunoSEQ multiplex PCR, and its TCRdb copy is limited to in-frame clones, with some not included. The sample yields 120,000 or so clones, 85% to 90% seen once. This sample was taken from a study of T cell responses to AZD1222 COVID-19 vaccine. Whole-study results and caveats: Mapped onto spike, vaccine-associated CD4 TCRs spanned it and were dominant at 160-218 and 743-854.

The sample here was peripheral blood, taken on day 0 of AZD1222 vaccination. This sequence was found in an adult in good health.

The CDR3 nucleotides read TGTGCCAGCAGCTTAGATCAGGCCAGCACAGATACGCAGTATTTT. Protein sequence: CASSLDQASTDTQYF. V and J are TRBV11-2 and TRBJ2-3; D not certain. The CDR3 has 15 residues. The germline V gene encodes CDR1 SGHAT and CDR2 FQNNGV. V was cut by 0 bases and J by 0 bases, with 7 bases left in between.